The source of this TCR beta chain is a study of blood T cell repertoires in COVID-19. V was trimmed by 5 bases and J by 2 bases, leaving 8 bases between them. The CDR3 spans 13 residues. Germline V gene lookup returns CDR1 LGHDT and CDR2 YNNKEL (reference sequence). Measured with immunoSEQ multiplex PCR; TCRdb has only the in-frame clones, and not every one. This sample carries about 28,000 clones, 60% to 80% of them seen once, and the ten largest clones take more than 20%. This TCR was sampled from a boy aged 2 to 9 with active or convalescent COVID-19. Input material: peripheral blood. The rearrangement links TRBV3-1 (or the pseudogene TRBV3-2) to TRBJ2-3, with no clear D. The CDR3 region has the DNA TGTGCCAGCAGCTCTGCGAACACAGATACGCAGTATTTT. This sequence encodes CASSSANTDTQYF.